Following are 21 T cell receptor beta chains from one sample sequenced in a study of PD-L1 blockade in urothelial cancer. The method was immunoSEQ multiplex PCR; TCRdb's version includes in-frame clones alone and lacks a portion of them. The sample lists 95,000 or so clones, around 86% occurring once. The sample's time point: pretreatment peripheral blood. The sample was PBMCs, taken around atezolizumab (anti-PD-L1) treatment. These receptors came from a man aged 55 to 70 with urothelial cancer.

The chain is built from TRBV5-1 and TRBJ2-1, with 7 bases matching TRBD1. Germline CDR1 SGHRS, CDR2 YFSETQ. The CDR3 is made up of 15 amino acids. V trimming: 4 bases; J trimming: 4 bases; junction bases outside the gene matches: 8. CDR3 nucleotide sequence: TGCGCCAGCAGCCAGGGGGACAGAGAATACAATGAGCAGTTCTTC. Protein sequence: CASSQGDREYNEQFF.

V usage is TRBV19 and J usage is TRBJ1-2, with 9 bases matching TRBD1. This CDR3 is 14 amino acids long. The ends lost 7 bases at V and 6 bases at J; junction bases unmatched: 9. The V gene's germline CDR1 is LNHDA and CDR2 SQIVND (reference sequence). The CDR3 coding sequence is TGTGCCAGTACCTCCGGGACAGGGAACGATGGCTACACCTTC. This codes for CASTSGTGNDGYTF.

This clone was detected a few times. The rearrangement links TRBV28 to TRBJ2-5; 8 bases align to TRBD1. Germline V gene data show CDR1 as MDHEN and CDR2 as SYDVKM. V lost 6 bases, J lost 1 base, and 13 bases stayed unmatched. This CDR3 has 17 amino acids. CDR3 DNA: TGTGCCAGCAGCGCTCAGGGGGGACAGGATTTCCAAGAGACCCAGTACTTC. This encodes CASSAQGGQDFQETQYF. Full variable domain (missing parts from reference TRBV28 and TRBJ2-5): DVKVTQSSRYLVKRTGEKVFLECVQDMDHENMFWYRQDPGLGLRLIYFSYDVKMKEKGDIPEGYSVSREKKERFSLILESASTNQTSMYLCASSAQGGQDFQETQYFGPGTRLLVL.

The chain couples TRBV28 to TRBJ2-7; D is uncertain. Germline CDR1 reads MDHEN; CDR2 reads SYDVKM. The CDR3 has 16 amino acids. V shed 3 bases and J shed 5 bases, with 20 bases lying between them. The CDR3 reads CASSLGVRNRINEQYF. CDR3 coding DNA: TGTGCCAGCAGTTTGGGCGTCCGTAATCGAATCAACGAGCAGTACTTC.

The CDR3 loop reads CASSLHNEQFF. CDR3 DNA: TGTGCCAGCAGCCTTCATAATGAGCAGTTCTTC. The chain carries TRBV14 and TRBJ2-1; the D is unclear. The V gene's germline CDR1 is SGHDN and CDR2 FVKESK. Between the trimmed V and J ends, which lost 4 bases and 7 bases, there was a span of 5 bases. The CDR3 covers 11 residues.

The chain has TRBV2 and TRBJ2-7; D gene uncertain. The CDR3 runs to 10 residues. Germline CDR1 SNHLY, CDR2 FYNNEI. With 4 bases removed from V and 6 bases from J, the gap between germline ends came to 4 bases. The CDR3 bases are TGTGCCAGCAGTGTCTCCGAGCAGTACTTC. Translated: CASSVSEQYF.

This clone is a singleton in its sample. This chain connects TRBV9 to TRBJ2-3; TRBD2 matches 8 bases. V shed 0 bases, J shed 4 bases, and the junction held 4 bases outside the gene matches. Germline lookup yields CDR1 SGDLS and CDR2 YYNGEE. The CDR3 length is 15 residues. The CDR3 here is CASSVGRGGADTQYF. The CDR3 bases are TGTGCCAGCAGCGTAGGCCGGGGGGGCGCAGATACGCAGTATTTT.

The V call is TRBV10-3, the J call TRBJ1-1; 7 positions agree with TRBD1. CDR3 length: 14 amino acids. In germline, CDR1 is ENHRY, CDR2 SYGVKD. V trimming: 10 bases; J trimming: 0 bases; junction bases outside the gene matches: 8. The CDR3 spells CATGGGGLNTEAFF. The DNA for the CDR3 is TGTGCCACCGGAGGAGGGGGCCTGAACACTGAAGCTTTCTTT.

This chain uses TRBV11-2 with TRBJ1-1; D unresolved. Trimming left V 2 bases short and J 0 bases short, with 4 bases between. CDR1 is SGHAT, CDR2 FQNNGV, per germline. The CDR3 loop spans 13 amino acids. DNA of the CDR3: TGTGCCAGCAGCTTAAGCCTGAACACTGAAGCTTTCTTT. Translated: CASSLSLNTEAFF.

The V and J genes are TRBV25-1 and TRBJ2-1, with D perhaps matching TRBD2 (5 bases). The V gene's germline CDR1 is MGHDK and CDR2 SYGVNS. The CDR3 runs to 13 residues. V was cut by 6 bases and J by 7 bases, with 13 bases left in between. The CDR3 DNA reads as TGTGCCAGCAGGGAACTAGAACGAAATGAGCAGTTCTTC. Residues: CASRELERNEQFF.

The chain links TRBV6-5 to TRBJ1-3; 7 bases line up with TRBD1. Losses at the gene ends were 6 bases for V and 0 bases for J; bases not matched to a gene: 5. Germline CDR1 MNHEY, CDR2 SVGAGI. The CDR3 consists of 15 residues. CDR3 bases: TGTGCCAGCAGGGACAGGTCACTCTCTGGAAACACCATATATTTT. Encoded protein: CASRDRSLSGNTIYF.

This sequence joins TRBV7-9 and TRBJ2-7, with D possibly matching TRBD1 (5 bases). With 5 bases removed from V and 2 bases from J, the gap between germline ends came to 10 bases. The CDR3 has 13 residues. Germline V gene data show CDR1 as SEHNR and CDR2 as FQNEAQ (reference sequence). CDR3 nucleotides: TGTGCCAGCAGCGTGGACACGACCTACGAGCAGTACTTC. Amino acids: CASSVDTTYEQYF.

The chain uses TRBV7-8 and TRBJ2-7; D possibly corresponds to TRBD1 (6 bases). The CDR3 extends over 15 amino acids. Per the germline V gene, CDR1 is SGHVS and CDR2 is FQNEAQ. The V end lost 7 bases, the J end lost 2 bases, and 18 bases lay between the germline ends. DNA for the CDR3: TGTGCCAGCATCCCTGATTCCCCAGGGGCCTACGAGCAGTACTTC. Translation: CASIPDSPGAYEQYF.

A few counts support this clone. The chain recombines TRBV4-1 with TRBJ2-3, with unresolved D. This CDR3 contains 15 residues. V shed 1 base and J shed 1 base, with 9 bases lying between them. Germline V gene data show CDR1 as MGHRA and CDR2 as YSYEKL. CDR3 bases: TGCGCCAGCAGCCAAGGGGCTCCCGGCACAGATACGCAGTATTTT. This gives the protein CASSQGAPGTDTQYF.

This clone was recorded once. The gene calls are TRBV7-6 and TRBJ2-2; 9 bases are a match to TRBD1. From germline, CDR1 is SGHVS and CDR2 FNYEAQ. J gave up 5 bases and V 10 bases, and 11 bases lay outside the gene matches. The CDR3 runs 15 residues. CDR3 sequence (DNA): TGTGCCATAAACGTCGGGACAGGGAATACCGGGGAGCTGTTTTTT. This translates into CAINVGTGNTGELFF. The full variable domain, rest sourced from reference TRBV7-6 and TRBJ2-2, is GAGVSQSPRYKVTKRGQDVALRCDPISGHVSLYWYRQALGQGPEFLTYFNYEAQQDKSGLPNDRFSAERPEGSISTLTIQRTEQRDSAMYRCAINVGTGNTGELFFGEGSRLTVL.

This chain joins TRBV19 and TRBJ1-3; D is undetermined. The length of the CDR3 is 14 residues. Per the germline V gene, CDR1 is LNHDA and CDR2 is SQIVND (reference sequence). Trimming shortened V by 3 bases and J by 0 bases, and 6 bases separated the two germline ends. The CDR3 DNA reads as TGTGCCAGTAGTATCCCTACCTCTGGAAACACCATATATTTT. Residues: CASSIPTSGNTIYF.

The chain carries TRBV4-1 and TRBJ2-7; D gene ambiguous. The germline V gene has CDR1 MGHRA and CDR2 YSYEKL. The germline V and J ends were trimmed by 0 bases and 0 bases, with 9 bases remaining between them. There are 15 residues in the CDR3. The DNA of the CDR3 is TGCGCCAGCAGCCAAGAGCCCCTAAGCTCCTACGAGCAGTACTTC. Translation: CASSQEPLSSYEQYF.

V and J are TRBV27 and TRBJ2-3, with 8 positions matching TRBD2. The ends lost 0 bases at V and 2 bases at J; junction bases unmatched: 4. This CDR3 spans 16 amino acids. Looked up from germline, CDR1 is MNHEY and CDR2 is SMNVEV (reference sequence). The CDR3 spells CASSLSGGGLTDTQYF. CDR3 sequence (DNA): TGTGCCAGCAGTTTATCTGGCGGGGGGCTCACAGATACGCAGTATTTT.

A few counts support this clone. The V call is TRBV11-3, the J call TRBJ2-5; 7 nucleotides match TRBD1. The CDR3 totals 14 residues. V lost 5 bases to trimming and J lost 1 base; unmatched junction nucleotides: 4. In germline, CDR1 is SGHNT, CDR2 YENEEA. The CDR3 region is CASSQRDSQETQYF. The CDR3 DNA is TGTGCCAGCAGCCAACGGGACAGCCAAGAGACCCAGTACTTC.

The rearrangement links TRBV2 to TRBJ2-1; maybe TRBD2 (6 bases). Germline-derived CDR1 and CDR2 are SNHLY and FYNNEI. This CDR3 comprises 16 residues. Trimming removed 6 bases from V and 3 bases from J, with 18 bases in between. The CDR3 is CASRGLETPLYNEQFF. CDR3 nucleotides: TGTGCCAGCAGGGGACTCGAGACCCCCCTCTACAATGAGCAGTTCTTC.

The chain employs TRBV30 and TRBJ2-2, with D possibly matching TRBD2 (6 bases). Germline values: CDR1 GTSNPN, CDR2 SVGIG (reference sequence). Trimming took 4 bases from V and 3 from J, leaving 24 bases between them. The CDR3 has 18 amino acids. CDR3 DNA: TGTGCCTGGAACGAGAGCATAAGCGGAGGGGTGGACACCGGGGAGCTGTTTTTT. As protein: CAWNESISGGVDTGELFF.